These 22 T cell receptor beta chains originate from one sample sequenced in a study of T cell responses to AZD1222 COVID-19 vaccine. Libraries were prepared by immunoSEQ multiplex PCR; TCRdb keeps only in-frame clonotypes and omits some of them. Of 95,000 to 110,000 clones listed, about 85% were seen once; the top ten hold about 5%. Material: peripheral blood, obtained 28 days after the second AZD1222 dose. All receptors come from an adult who received the AZD1222 COVID-19 vaccine.

The chain recombines TRBV7-3 with TRBJ2-3; 11 nucleotides align to TRBD2. Germline assignment: CDR1 SGHTA and CDR2 FQGTGA. The CDR3 extends over 16 amino acids. V shed 0 bases and J 2 bases; nucleotides not matched to a gene: 1. The CDR3 loop reads CASSLTGLADTDTQYF. In DNA form, the CDR3 reads TGTGCCAGCAGCTTAACGGGACTAGCGGACACAGATACGCAGTATTTT.

V usage is TRBV7-2 and J usage is TRBJ2-2; 10 bases are a match to TRBD2. Germline-derived CDR1 and CDR2 are SGHTA and FQGNSA. Unmatched junction bases numbered 6, after V lost 5 bases and J lost 6 bases. This CDR3 contains 15 residues. CDR3 in amino acids: CASSASGGSSGELFF. Written as DNA, the CDR3 is TGTGCCAGCAGCGCTAGCGGGGGAAGCTCCGGGGAGCTGTTTTTT.

The chain combines TRBV6-5 with TRBJ2-7; D perhaps matches TRBD1 (5 bases). The length of the CDR3 is 12 residues. Germline CDR1 and CDR2: MNHEY and SVGAGI. V was shortened by 2 bases and J by 5 bases, with 7 bases between the two germline ends. For the CDR3, the DNA is TGTGCCAGCAGTTACCCGGACAACGAGCAGTACTTC. This gives the protein CASSYPDNEQYF.

The chain links TRBV28 to TRBJ2-3; D is undetermined. V shed 3 bases and J shed 4 bases, with 11 bases lying between them. Germline V CDR1 and CDR2: MDHEN, SYDVKM. The CDR3 is 14 amino acids. CDR3 nucleotides: TGTGCCAGCAGTTTTCCTCCTGTGGCAGATACGCAGTATTTT. It encodes CASSFPPVADTQYF.

This chain links TRBV11-2 with TRBJ1-1; the D gene is possibly TRBD1 (6 bases). Germline lookup yields CDR1 SGHAT and CDR2 FQNNGV. Trimming stripped 1 base from V and 7 bases from J, with 13 bases between. The CDR3 has 14 amino acids. In DNA form, the CDR3 reads TGTGCCAGCAGCTTAGCCTATGGACAGAATGAAGCTTTCTTT. It specifies CASSLAYGQNEAFF.

The rearrangement joins TRBV30 to TRBJ1-3; possibly TRBD1 for D (6 bases). Trimming pared 2 bases from V and 0 bases from J, leaving 8 bases between. This CDR3 is 14 amino acids long. CDR1 and CDR2 from the germline V gene are GTSNPN and SVGIG (reference sequence). For the CDR3, the DNA is TGTGCCTGGAGTATGGGGGCCTCTGGAAACACCATATATTTT. Protein product: CAWSMGASGNTIYF.

To note about this clone: Germline is not matched at one junction end, which may reflect a read error. This chain uses TRBV12-3 or TRBV12-4 with TRBJ2-7; 8 nucleotides agree with TRBD1. The CDR3 length is 13 residues. CDR3 nucleotides: TGTGCCAGCAGTTTCCTCCTGGGACAGGCCGGGTCTTTC. It specifies CASSFLLGQAGSF.

The genes are TRBV11-2 and TRBJ1-1; 7 nucleotides match TRBD1. The CDR3 contains 15 residues. Losses at the gene ends were 5 bases for V and 5 bases for J; bases not matched to a gene: 11. Per the germline V gene, CDR1 is SGHAT and CDR2 is FQNNGV. This chain's CDR3 is CASSHRGGGSTEAFF. Here the CDR3 DNA reads TGTGCCAGCAGCCACAGGGGAGGGGGGAGTACTGAAGCTTTCTTT.

The chain combines TRBV6-5 with TRBJ2-1, with 11 nucleotides matching TRBD2. Trimming removed 5 bases from V and 9 bases from J; junction bases left unmatched: 9. This CDR3 is 15 amino acids long. The germline CDR1 and CDR2 sequences are MNHEY and SVGAGI. The CDR3 DNA reads as TGTGCCAGCAGTCCTACTAGCGGGGGTGGTGTTGAGCAGTTCTTC. Protein product: CASSPTSGGGVEQFF.

The chain recombines TRBV2 with TRBJ2-3; TRBD2 agrees at 7 bases. V trimming: 7 bases; J trimming: 2 bases; junction bases outside the gene matches: 6. Germline CDR1 reads SNHLY; CDR2 reads FYNNEI. This CDR3 is built from 14 residues. As DNA, the CDR3 is TGTGCCAGCACCCAGCGGGGCTTCACAGATACGCAGTATTTT. Encoded protein: CASTQRGFTDTQYF.

The rearrangement links TRBV11-1 to TRBJ2-7; maybe TRBD1 (6 bases). V was trimmed by 6 bases and J by 6 bases, leaving 18 bases between them. Germline V gene data show CDR1 as SGHAT and CDR2 as FQDESV (reference sequence). The CDR3 is 14 amino acids. CDR3 DNA: TGTGCCAGCAGGACTCTGACAGGTTCGGGCGAGCAGTACTTC. Amino acids: CASRTLTGSGEQYF. Looking up the rest from reference TRBV11-1 and TRBJ2-7 gives the full variable domain: EAEVAQSPRYKITEKSQAVAFWCDPISGHATLYWYRQILGQGPELLVQFQDESVVDDSQLPKDRFSAERLKGVDSTLKIQPAELGDSAMYLCASRTLTGSGEQYFGPGTRLTVT.

The chain couples TRBV6-5 to TRBJ1-2, with D uncertain. CDR1 and CDR2 from the germline V gene are MNHEY and SVGAGI. V was trimmed by 2 bases and J by 3 bases, leaving 13 bases between them. The CDR3 covers 15 residues. The CDR3 spells CASSYSGVLDYGYTF. The CDR3, as DNA: TGTGCCAGCAGTTACAGTGGGGTGTTGGACTATGGCTACACCTTC.

This sequence joins TRBV11-2 and TRBJ2-3; 9 bases align to TRBD1. CDR1 and CDR2 (germline): SGHAT, FQNNGV. This CDR3 has 13 residues. V dropped 4 bases and J dropped 6; count of bases not matched to a gene: 2. CDR3 loop: CASSYGQGDTQYF. CDR3 nucleotide sequence: TGTGCCAGCAGCTACGGACAGGGGGATACGCAGTATTTT.

The J gene is TRBJ2-7, the V gene TRBV15; 9 nucleotides line up with TRBD2. Germline V CDR1 and CDR2: LNHNV, YYDKDF (reference sequence). Germline trimming cut 3 bases from V and 4 bases from J; bases unmatched to any gene: 4. CDR3 length: 14 residues. The CDR3 reads CATSSEAGGYEQYF. The DNA of the CDR3 is TGTGCCACCAGCAGTGAAGCGGGGGGATACGAGCAGTACTTC. Together with reference TRBV15 and TRBJ2-7, the CDR3 gives the full variable domain: DAMVIQNPRYQVTQFGKPVTLSCSQTLNHNVMYWYQQKSSQAPKLLFHYYDKDFNNEADTPDNFQSRRPNTSFCFLDIRSPGLGDTAMYLCATSSEAGGYEQYFGPGTRLTVT.

This clone was counted a single time. This rearrangement joins TRBV19 to TRBJ2-5; 7 nucleotides match TRBD1. CDR1 and CDR2 from the germline V gene are LNHDA and SQIVND (reference sequence). J was trimmed by 1 base and V by 1 base; bases with no gene match: 9. This CDR3 region has 17 residues. The CDR3 spells CASSIGQGVLGQETQYF. CDR3 DNA sequence: TGTGCCAGTAGTATAGGGCAGGGGGTTCTTGGCCAAGAGACCCAGTACTTC. The full variable domain, its missing parts supplied by reference TRBV19 and TRBJ2-5, is DGGITQSPKYLFRKEGQNVTLSCEQNLNHDAMYWYRQDPGQGLRLIYYSQIVNDFQKGDIAEGYSVSREKKESFPLTVTSAQKNPTAFYLCASSIGQGVLGQETQYFGPGTRLLVL.

This clone was picked up one time. This chain links TRBV15 with TRBJ1-4; TRBD1 aligns across 8 bases. This CDR3 region has 15 residues. V was pared by 2 bases and J by 2 bases, with 1 base of the junction left unmatched. Germline values: CDR1 LNHNV, CDR2 YYDKDF (reference sequence). For the CDR3, the DNA is TGTGCCACCAGCAGAAGGACAGGGACTAATGAAAAACTGTTTTTT. Protein product: CATSRRTGTNEKLFF. Full variable domain (rest looked up from reference TRBV15 and TRBJ1-4): DAMVIQNPRYQVTQFGKPVTLSCSQTLNHNVMYWYQQKSSQAPKLLFHYYDKDFNNEADTPDNFQSRRPNTSFCFLDIRSPGLGDTAMYLCATSRRTGTNEKLFFGSGTQLSVL.

The chain uses TRBV2 and TRBJ1-2, with TRBD1 as a possible D gene (6 bases). The germline gives CDR1 SNHLY, CDR2 FYNNEI. V gave up 4 bases and J gave up 8 bases, with 20 bases separating them. The CDR3 is 15 residues long. The CDR3 protein is CASSAPRGAGRGYTF. The DNA of the CDR3 is TGTGCCAGCAGTGCCCCCCGGGGGGCGGGTAGGGGCTACACCTTC.

V usage is TRBV5-1 and J usage is TRBJ1-5; D uncertain. Trimming removed 0 bases from V and 4 bases from J, with 5 bases in between. Germline CDR1 and CDR2: SGHRS and YFSETQ. The CDR3 sequence is 13 residues long. The CDR3 DNA follows: TGCGCCAGCAGCTTGGTAGGAAATCAGCCCCAGCATTTT. Its protein is CASSLVGNQPQHF.

The chain has TRBV7-2 and TRBJ2-1, with 8 bases matching TRBD2. J gave up 0 bases and V 4 bases, and 5 bases lay outside the gene matches. In germline, CDR1 is SGHTA, CDR2 FQGNSA. There are 16 residues in the CDR3. Here the CDR3 reads CASSSTGGGSYNEQFF. DNA of the CDR3: TGTGCCAGCAGCTCCACCGGGGGGGGCTCCTACAATGAGCAGTTCTTC.

The chain joins TRBV6-5 to TRBJ2-7; no clear D gene. Trimming removed 7 bases from V and 6 bases from J, with 16 bases in between. This CDR3 comprises 13 residues. Germline values: CDR1 MNHEY, CDR2 SVGAGI. The CDR3, as DNA: TGTGCCAGCACAGACACGGGTTTTGGCGAGCAGTACTTC. Its translation is CASTDTGFGEQYF.

This clone was seen a single time. The chain's CDR3 is CASSTIPGWNTEAFF. For the CDR3, the DNA is TGTGCCAGCAGTACAATTCCAGGGTGGAACACTGAAGCTTTCTTT. The genes are TRBV27 and TRBJ1-1; D possibly corresponds to TRBD1 (5 bases). The V end lost 5 bases, the J end lost 1 base, and 14 bases lay between the germline ends. CDR3 length equals 15 residues. The germline V gene has CDR1 MNHEY and CDR2 SMNVEV (reference sequence).

This chain connects TRBV13 to TRBJ2-5; 8 bases match TRBD1. J was trimmed by 2 bases and V by 3 bases; bases with no gene match: 5. The CDR3 covers 15 residues. Germline V gene sequence: CDR1 PRHDT, CDR2 FYEKMQ (reference sequence). CDR3 sequence: CASSFGTGLQETQYF. The DNA of the CDR3 is TGTGCCAGCAGCTTCGGGACAGGCCTTCAAGAGACCCAGTACTTC.